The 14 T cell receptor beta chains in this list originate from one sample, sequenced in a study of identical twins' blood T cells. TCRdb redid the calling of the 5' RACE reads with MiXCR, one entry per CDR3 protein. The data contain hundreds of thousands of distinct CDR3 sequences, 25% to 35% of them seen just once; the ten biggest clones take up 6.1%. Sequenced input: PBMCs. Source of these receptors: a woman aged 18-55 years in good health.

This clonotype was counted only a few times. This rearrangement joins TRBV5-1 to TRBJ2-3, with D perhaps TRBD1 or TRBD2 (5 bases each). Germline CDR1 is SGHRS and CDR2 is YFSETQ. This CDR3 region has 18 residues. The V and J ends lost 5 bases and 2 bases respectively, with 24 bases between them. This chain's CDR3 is CASRNEYSRGLITDTQYF. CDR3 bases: TGCGCCAGCAGAAACGAATACTCCCGGGGCCTAATCACAGATACGCAGTATTTT.

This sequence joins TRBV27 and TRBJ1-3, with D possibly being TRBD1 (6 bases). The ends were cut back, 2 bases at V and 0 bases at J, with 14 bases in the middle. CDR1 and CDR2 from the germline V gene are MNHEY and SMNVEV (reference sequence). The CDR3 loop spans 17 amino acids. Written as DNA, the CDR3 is TGTGCCAGCAGTTTACAGGGGCAACCTACCTCTGGAAACACCATATATTTT. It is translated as CASSLQGQPTSGNTIYF.

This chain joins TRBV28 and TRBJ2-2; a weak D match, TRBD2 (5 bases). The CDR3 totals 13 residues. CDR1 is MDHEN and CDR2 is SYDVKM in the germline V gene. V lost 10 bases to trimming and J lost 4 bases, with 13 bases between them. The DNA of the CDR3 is TGTGCCACCGGGGTTCACGGCACCGGGGAGCTGTTTTTT. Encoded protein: CATGVHGTGELFF.

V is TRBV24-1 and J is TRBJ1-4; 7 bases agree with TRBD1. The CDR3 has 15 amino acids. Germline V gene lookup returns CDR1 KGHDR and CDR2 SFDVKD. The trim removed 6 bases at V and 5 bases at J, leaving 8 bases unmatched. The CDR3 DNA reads TGTGCCACCAGTATACAGGGGACTAAAAATGAAAAACTGTTTTTT. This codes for CATSIQGTKNEKLFF.

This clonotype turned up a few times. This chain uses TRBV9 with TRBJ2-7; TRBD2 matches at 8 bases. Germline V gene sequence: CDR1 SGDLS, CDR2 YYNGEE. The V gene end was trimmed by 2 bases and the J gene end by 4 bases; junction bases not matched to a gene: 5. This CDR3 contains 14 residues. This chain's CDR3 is CASSVVAGTYEQYF. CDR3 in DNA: TGTGCCAGCAGCGTGGTAGCGGGAACTTACGAGCAGTACTTC.

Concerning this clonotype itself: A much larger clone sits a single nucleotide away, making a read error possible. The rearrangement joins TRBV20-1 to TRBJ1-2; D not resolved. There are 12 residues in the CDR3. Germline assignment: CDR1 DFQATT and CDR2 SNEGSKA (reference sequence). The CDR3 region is CNASRGSSGYTF. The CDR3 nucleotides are TGCAATGCTAGTCGGGGTTCATCTGGCTACACCTTC.

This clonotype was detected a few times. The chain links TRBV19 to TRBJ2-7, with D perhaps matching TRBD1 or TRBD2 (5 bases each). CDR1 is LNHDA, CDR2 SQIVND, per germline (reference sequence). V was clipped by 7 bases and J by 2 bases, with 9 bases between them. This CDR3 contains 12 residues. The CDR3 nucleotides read TGTGCCAGTATGGGGGAAACCTACGAGCAGTACTTC. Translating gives CASMGETYEQYF.

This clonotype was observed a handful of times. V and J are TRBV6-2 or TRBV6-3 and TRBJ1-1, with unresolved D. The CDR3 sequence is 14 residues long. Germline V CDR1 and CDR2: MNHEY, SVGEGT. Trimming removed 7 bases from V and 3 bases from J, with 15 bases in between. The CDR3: CASTPSTSYTEAFF. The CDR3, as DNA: TGTGCCAGCACCCCCTCGACGTCCTACACTGAAGCTTTCTTT.

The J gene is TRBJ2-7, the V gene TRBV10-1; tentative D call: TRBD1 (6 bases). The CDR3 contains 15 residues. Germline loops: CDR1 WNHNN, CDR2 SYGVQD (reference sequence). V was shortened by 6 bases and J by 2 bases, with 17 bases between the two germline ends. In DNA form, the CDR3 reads TGCGCCAGCAGCGGATCCACAGGGATTCCCTACGAGCAGTACTTC. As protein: CASSGSTGIPYEQYF.

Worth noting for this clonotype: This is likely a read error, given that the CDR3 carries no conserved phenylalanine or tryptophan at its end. The CDR3 DNA reads as TGTGCCAGCAGCTTAGGAATTGAAGCTTTCTCT. Encoded protein: CASSLGIEAFS. This chain links TRBV11-2 with TRBJ1-1; the D is unclear. The CDR3 consists of 11 residues. Germline V gene lookup returns CDR1 SGHAT and CDR2 FQNNGV. V was clipped by 1 base and J by 7 bases, with 4 bases between them.

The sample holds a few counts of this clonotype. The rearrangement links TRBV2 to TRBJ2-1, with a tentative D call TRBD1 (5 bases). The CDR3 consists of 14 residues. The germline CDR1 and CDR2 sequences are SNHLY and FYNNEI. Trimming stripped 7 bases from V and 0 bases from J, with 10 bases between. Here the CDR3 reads CASIPGLSYNEQFF. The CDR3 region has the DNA TGTGCCAGCATCCCAGGGCTCTCCTACAATGAGCAGTTCTTC.

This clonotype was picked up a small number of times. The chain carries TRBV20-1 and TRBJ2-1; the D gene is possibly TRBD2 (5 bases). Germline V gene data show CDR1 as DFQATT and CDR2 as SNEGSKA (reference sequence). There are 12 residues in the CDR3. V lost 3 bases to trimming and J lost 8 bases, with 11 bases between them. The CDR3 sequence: CSARMGVDEQFF. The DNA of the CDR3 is TGCAGTGCTAGGATGGGAGTGGATGAGCAGTTCTTC.

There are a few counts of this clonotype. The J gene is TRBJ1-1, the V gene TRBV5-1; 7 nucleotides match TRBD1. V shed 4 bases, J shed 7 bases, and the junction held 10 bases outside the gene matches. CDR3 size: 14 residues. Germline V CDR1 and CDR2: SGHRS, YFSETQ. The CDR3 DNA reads TGCGCCAGCAGCCCTGAACTACAGGGGAGTGAAGCTTTCTTT. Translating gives CASSPELQGSEAFF.

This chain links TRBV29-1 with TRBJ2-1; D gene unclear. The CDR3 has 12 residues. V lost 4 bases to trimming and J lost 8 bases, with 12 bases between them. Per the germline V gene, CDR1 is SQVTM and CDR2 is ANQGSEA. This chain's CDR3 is CSVGLGLDEQFF. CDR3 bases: TGCAGCGTTGGGCTAGGGTTGGATGAGCAGTTCTTC.